Shown below are 20 T cell receptor beta chains from a single sample sequenced in a study of response to subunit inactivated influenza vaccine. TCRdb itself ran the RT-PCR reads through MiXCR, one entry per CDR3 protein. The sample shows fewer than 200,000 distinct CDR3 sequences, 7.5% to 10% of them seen only once. This specimen was non-naive T cells sorted from PBMCs, taken on the day of vaccination. The source of these receptors is a man between 45 and 60 years old who received an inactivated influenza vaccine.

The V call is TRBV20-1, the J call TRBJ1-5; D gene unclear. The CDR3 has 13 residues. CDR1 is DFQATT, CDR2 SNEGSKA, per germline (reference sequence). With 2 bases removed from V and 4 bases from J, the gap between germline ends came to 9 bases. CDR3: CSARTSKNQPQHF. CDR3 bases: TGCAGTGCTAGAACTTCGAAAAATCAGCCCCAGCATTTT.

The chain combines TRBV7-8 with TRBJ2-2, with 10 bases lining up with TRBD1. The V gene's germline CDR1 is SGHVS and CDR2 FQNEAQ. The CDR3 contains 16 residues. The junction had 0 bases not matched to a gene; V was cut back by 0 bases and J by 2 bases. CDR3 region: CASSLATGGNTGELFF. Here the CDR3 DNA reads TGTGCCAGCAGCTTAGCGACAGGGGGCAACACCGGGGAGCTGTTTTTT. Full variable domain (missing parts from reference TRBV7-8 and TRBJ2-2): GAGVSQSPRYKVAKRGQDVALRCDPISGHVSLFWYQQALGQGPEFLTYFQNEAQLDKSGLPSDRFFAERPEGSVSTLKIQRTQQEDSAVYLCASSLATGGNTGELFFGEGSRLTVL.

This chain connects TRBV7-2 to TRBJ2-2; a weak D match, TRBD2 (6 bases). Trimming stripped 1 base from V and 0 bases from J, with 9 bases between. This CDR3 is 16 amino acids long. CDR1 and CDR2 (germline): SGHTA, FQGNSA. For the CDR3, the DNA is TGTGCCAGCAGCTTAGTATGGGGGGCGAACACCGGGGAGCTGTTTTTT. Its protein product is CASSLVWGANTGELFF.

The sample holds a few counts of this clonotype. This CDR3 reads CSATPGLRETQYF. For the CDR3, the DNA is TGCAGTGCTACCCCGGGACTGCGAGAGACCCAGTACTTC. V and J are TRBV20-1 and TRBJ2-5, with D tentatively TRBD2 (6 bases). The CDR3 contains 13 residues. Germline CDR1 is DFQATT and CDR2 is SNEGSKA (reference sequence). The ends were cut back, 4 bases at V and 4 bases at J, with 13 bases in the middle.

This clonotype was counted a few times. CDR3 protein: CASSVGDSGNTIYF. CDR3 DNA: TGTGCCAGCAGCGTCGGGGACTCTGGAAACACCATATATTTT. V is TRBV9 and J is TRBJ1-3; D gene uncertain. Trimming left V 2 bases short and J 0 bases short, with 6 bases between. Germline CDR1 is SGDLS and CDR2 is YYNGEE. The CDR3 has 14 residues.

At least ten counts were recorded for this clonotype. The V and J genes are TRBV7-2 and TRBJ1-2; D gene uncertain. CDR1 is SGHTA, CDR2 FQGNSA, per germline. V was pared by 4 bases and J by 7 bases, with 7 bases between. This CDR3 spans 11 amino acids. The CDR3 loop is CASSSRGGYTF. The CDR3 DNA follows: TGTGCCAGCAGCTCACGGGGTGGCTACACCTTC.

V usage is TRBV18 and J usage is TRBJ1-5; perhaps TRBD1 as D (5 bases). CDR3 size: 13 residues. The germline gives CDR1 KGHSH, CDR2 LQKENI. Trimming shortened V by 2 bases and J by 5 bases, and 7 bases separated the two germline ends. The DNA for the CDR3 is TGTGCCAGCTCACCAGGCAGGGATCAGCCCCAGCATTTT. Encoded protein: CASSPGRDQPQHF.

The chain joins TRBV6-2 or TRBV6-3 to TRBJ2-7, with TRBD2 identical over 8 bases. The germline CDR1 and CDR2 sequences are MNHEY and SVGEGT. This CDR3 spans 14 amino acids. With V trimmed by 8 bases and J by 0 bases, 6 bases remained unmatched. The CDR3 bases are TGTGCCAGCGGCGGGGGGTCGAGCTCCTACGAGCAGTACTTC. Translating it yields CASGGGSSSYEQYF.

The V and J genes are TRBV24-1 and TRBJ2-7, with D unclear. With 7 bases removed from V and 9 bases from J, the gap between germline ends came to 12 bases. Germline values: CDR1 KGHDR, CDR2 SFDVKD. The CDR3 covers 11 residues. For the CDR3, the DNA is TGTGCCACCAGCGACGGTCGCGTGCAGTACTTC. It codes for CATSDGRVQYF.

This clonotype was picked up a small number of times. V usage is TRBV19 and J usage is TRBJ1-5, with unresolved D. V was trimmed by 1 base and J by 4 bases, leaving 8 bases between them. Germline V CDR1 and CDR2: LNHDA, SQIVND (reference sequence). This CDR3 region has 14 residues. The CDR3 DNA reads TGTGCCAGTAGTATAGTCTCGGGAAATCAGCCCCAGCATTTT. Protein sequence: CASSIVSGNQPQHF.

The chain combines TRBV19 with TRBJ2-7; 8 bases align to TRBD2. Germline CDR1 LNHDA, CDR2 SQIVND (reference sequence). The V and J ends lost 4 bases and 1 base, in that order; junction bases with no gene match: 6. The CDR3 spans 15 residues. The chain's CDR3 is CASSKDSGGSYEQYF. The CDR3 bases are TGTGCCAGTAGTAAGGATTCGGGGGGGTCCTACGAGCAGTACTTC.

This clonotype was seen a few times. The chain uses TRBV7-3 and TRBJ2-1, with D possibly TRBD2 on 6 matching bases. CDR1 and CDR2 (germline): SGHTA, FQGTGA. CDR3 length equals 15 residues. V was pared by 3 bases and J by 5 bases, with 14 bases between. The CDR3 reads CASSLSRRGNNEQFF. CDR3 bases: TGTGCCAGCAGCTTGTCCCGGCGGGGCAACAATGAGCAGTTCTTC.

The chain links TRBV6-1 to TRBJ2-1, with 9 bases fitting TRBD1. CDR1 MNHNS and CDR2 SASEGT come from the germline V gene. J was trimmed by 8 bases and V by 5 bases; bases with no gene match: 13. The CDR3 spans 16 residues. This CDR3 is CASSPTPGQGIHEQFF. CDR3 DNA: TGTGCCAGCAGTCCTACGCCGGGACAGGGCATCCATGAGCAGTTCTTC.

This clonotype was seen a few times. V is TRBV4-1 and J is TRBJ1-2; possible D gene TRBD1, 6 bases. Germline V gene data show CDR1 as MGHRA and CDR2 as YSYEKL. Deletions cut 0 bases from V and 4 bases from J, with 9 bases between. The CDR3 runs 14 residues. The CDR3 sequence: CASSQDQGPYGYTF. The CDR3 DNA is TGCGCCAGCAGCCAAGATCAGGGGCCCTATGGCTACACCTTC.

This clonotype was seen ten or more times. V is TRBV20-1 and J is TRBJ1-1; D is perhaps TRBD1 (5 bases). Trimming cost V 1 base and J 1 base, with 10 bases left between them. Germline lookup yields CDR1 DFQATT and CDR2 SNEGSKA (reference sequence). This CDR3 has 14 amino acids. CDR3 nucleotides: TGCAGTGCTAGAGTCGGGACCGCGAACACTGAAGCTTTCTTT. Its translation: CSARVGTANTEAFF.

This clonotype was picked up a small number of times. The chain employs TRBV4-3 and TRBJ2-2; possibly TRBD2 for D (6 bases). This CDR3 region has 16 residues. The V end was cut by 0 bases, the J end by 7 bases, with 15 bases between. Germline CDR1 and CDR2: LGHNA and YSLEER. The CDR3 reads CASSQEGLNFFGELFF. The CDR3 bases are TGCGCCAGCAGCCAAGAGGGACTCAATTTCTTCGGGGAGCTGTTTTTT.

The chain employs TRBV20-1 and TRBJ2-1, with D possibly matching TRBD1 (6 bases). V dropped 6 bases and J dropped 4 bases, with 16 bases sitting between them. Germline V gene data show CDR1 as DFQATT and CDR2 as SNEGSKA (reference sequence). The CDR3 has 14 residues. This CDR3 is CSAKRGTGYNEQFF. The CDR3 DNA reads as TGCAGTGCAAAGAGGGGGACCGGGTACAATGAGCAGTTCTTC.

This clonotype was recorded a few times. V is TRBV4-3 and J is TRBJ1-2; D might be TRBD1 (5 bases). This CDR3 is 15 amino acids long. The V end was cut by 0 bases, the J end by 0 bases, with 8 bases between. Germline values: CDR1 LGHNA, CDR2 YSLEER. The CDR3 DNA is TGCGCCAGCAGCCAAGACGACAGAGCTAACTATGGCTACACCTTC. Protein sequence: CASSQDDRANYGYTF.

This clonotype was observed at least ten times. This chain links TRBV20-1 with TRBJ2-7, with 8 bases fitting TRBD1. The germline CDR1 and CDR2 sequences are DFQATT and SNEGSKA (reference sequence). CDR3 length equals 13 residues. The junction had 8 bases not matched to a gene; V was cut back by 6 bases and J by 4 bases. The CDR3 sequence: CSAPRTGWYEQYF. The CDR3 DNA follows: TGCAGTGCGCCGCGGACAGGGTGGTACGAGCAGTACTTC.

This clonotype has more than one count but fewer than ten. The CDR3 DNA follows: TGCGCCAGCAGCCAAGATTTGGTAGCCCCATGGGAGCAGTTCTTC. Residues: CASSQDLVAPWEQFF. This chain uses TRBV4-3 with TRBJ2-1; no clear D. The germline gives CDR1 LGHNA, CDR2 YSLEER. The CDR3 is 15 amino acids. V lost 0 bases and J 10 bases, leaving 16 bases between the germline ends.